The clone carrying this TCR beta chain appeared a few times. Its antigen is currently unknown. Patients chosen for sequencing had CD8+CD57+ cells that had expanded, as shown by flow cytometry. Receipt of therapy had not occurred in any patient by the time of blood sampling. The data are from a study of CD8+CD57+ T cells in acquired aplastic anemia. About the research overall: DNA recovered from sorted CD4+ and CD8+ cells had a mean of approximately 3 ug.

Study-wide points: Shared by patients and controls, approximately 28 CD8+ CDR3s were abundant in patients.

Germline values: CDR1 MGHDK, CDR2 SYGVNS. This CDR3 region has 14 residues. The V end lost 5 bases, the J end lost 4 bases, and 12 bases lay between the germline ends. Genomic DNA, serving as template, underwent TCR beta VDJ and CDR3 profiling. TCRdb ran MiXCR on the reads and lists one entry per CDR3 protein. The sample contains about 75,000 distinct CDR3 sequences, about three quarters of which appear only once. This clonotype was sampled from a human donor with aplastic anemia. The J gene is TRBJ1-5, the V gene TRBV25-1, with a tentative D call TRBD1 (5 bases). Sequencing used sorted CD4+, CD8+, or CD8+CD57+ T cells (not recorded which) from PBMCs. CDR3 region: CASSFGGRNQPQHF. The CDR3 DNA follows: TGTGCCAGCAGTTTCGGGGGGAGAAATCAGCCCCAGCATTTT.